What follows are 2 T cell receptor beta chains derived from one specimen sequenced in a study of blood T cell repertoires in COVID-19. Assay: immunoSEQ multiplex PCR; the TCRdb copy retains only in-frame clones and omits some. The sample lists about 160,000 clones, over 80% seen once, with about 5% in the top ten. The sequenced material came from peripheral blood. Receptor source: a woman aged 50 to 65 with acute or convalescent COVID-19.

This chain links TRBV19 with TRBJ2-3; possibly TRBD1 for D (5 bases). With 7 bases removed from V and 3 bases from J, the gap between germline ends came to 8 bases. Germline V lookup: CDR1 LNHDA, CDR2 SQIVND (reference sequence). The CDR3 loop spans 12 amino acids. In DNA form, the CDR3 reads TGTGCCAGTATAGGGGATACAGATACGCAGTATTTT. Protein product: CASIGDTDTQYF.

The J gene is TRBJ1-2, the V gene TRBV4-3; the match to TRBD1 covers 10 bases. Germline CDR1 and CDR2: LGHNA and YSLEER. CDR3 length: 14 amino acids. V gave up 7 bases and J gave up 5 bases; unmatched junction bases: 7. The CDR3 is CASNRDRGSYGYTF. The CDR3 DNA is TGCGCCAGCAACCGGGACAGGGGTTCTTATGGCTACACCTTC.